The present entry profiles one T cell receptor beta chain with its context. What this receptor recognizes is not known. There are no base qualities to consult, and no much larger clone falls within one base. This sample stems from a study of sequential checkpoint blockade in melanoma (dated by TCRdb to about 2019). For the study in its entirety: In a 1:1 randomization, patients received either first-line nivolumab then ipilimumab (arm A) or ipilimumab then nivolumab (arm B). Maintenance nivolumab came after both trial sequences. On the study overall, not on this receptor specifically: The model for predicting response that combines TCR metrics with mutation burden needs to be validated in larger, independent patient cohorts.

This specimen's treatment or condition label, per the study, means: randomized to nivolumab then ipilimumab (arm A) or the reverse (arm B). None of the patients in the trial had previously been given DNA-damaging chemotherapy. A FACS Aria II flow cytometer was used to sort live CD3+CD8+ cells that were negative for CD19 and CD56 from thawed PBMCs. Samples came from patients with melanoma in CheckMate 064, a randomized, open-label phase II trial of sequential checkpoint blockade. Peripheral blood mononuclear cells were collected by leukapheresis, purified using Ficoll-Paque, and frozen in human serum containing about 10% DMSO. Right after sorting, the blood CD3+CD8+ cells were verified to be >95% pure, and DNA extraction followed. The immunoSEQ Assay was used to immunosequence TCRbeta CDR3 regions from genomic DNA. Genomic DNA was amplified by bias-controlled multiplex PCR before high-throughput sequencing. The paper's processing steps were these. To quantify the absolute abundance of each unique TCRbeta CDR3 region, the sequences were collapsed and filtered. Clonality, defined as 1 minus Pielou's evenness, was calculated using only productive rearrangements. A previously published method was used to identify clones whose frequencies were significantly greater in on-treatment samples than in baseline samples. TCRdb retrieved this table from immuneACCESS and kept in-frame rearrangements only. Not all clones are present; in checked studies, unresolved V genes account for under half, and no reason is known for the remainder. V, J and clone size are taken as reported in that table, and D and trimming were inferred from the DNA itself. Here the sample has 40,000 or so clones; approximately 84% occur a single time. Clones ranked in the top ten supply about 5.5% of the sample.

Inclusive of the bounding cysteine and phenylalanine, the CDR3 is 12 residues long. Left in the record is the CDR3 DNA by itself, 36 bases read in frame from the first base. V is clipped by 7 bases and J by 7 bases, and the sequence between their germline boundaries is 12 bases long. CDR1 and CDR2 (SGDLS, YYNGEE) derive from the germline V gene. This TCR was sampled from a human donor with melanoma. The rearrangement combines TRBV9 with TRBJ2-1; a tentative D call is TRBD2 (5 bases match). The sequencing used CD8+ T cells sorted from blood (inferred from file names), collected from a patient given nivolumab and ipilimumab in sequence. In nucleotides, the sequence is TGTGCCAGCGGCACTACGGGGAATGAGCAGTTCTTC. Translated, this gives CASGTTGNEQFF.